A single sample is the source of the 14 T cell receptor beta chains below, sequenced in a study of cytomegalovirus exposure and HLA in healthy donors. 13 Jbeta primers and 60 Vbeta primers were used for the PCR. The protocol was immunoSEQ multiplex PCR, while the TCRdb copy is restricted to in-frame clones and leaves out a portion. The sample shows some 150,000 clones, roughly 78% of them seen only once. The sample taken for sequencing was PBMCs. The receptors come from a man aged 40-50 years in good health and CMV-seronegative.

The gene calls are TRBV5-1 and TRBJ2-3, with TRBD1 matching over 7 bases. Unmatched junction bases numbered 2, after V lost 1 base and J lost 0 bases. There are 15 residues in the CDR3. From germline, CDR1 is SGHRS and CDR2 YFSETQ. CDR3 region: CASSLRDSSTDTQYF. The CDR3 bases are TGCGCCAGCAGCTTGCGGGACAGTAGCACAGATACGCAGTATTTT.

V usage is TRBV28 and J usage is TRBJ2-5; D may be TRBD1 (6 bases). V shed 4 bases and J shed 0 bases, with 12 bases lying between them. CDR1 and CDR2 (germline): MDHEN, SYDVKM. This CDR3 comprises 15 residues. This chain's CDR3 is CASSSTQGYQETQYF. The CDR3 DNA reads TGTGCCAGCAGTTCCACTCAGGGGTACCAAGAGACCCAGTACTTC. Using reference TRBV28 and TRBJ2-5 for the parts outside the CDR3, the full variable domain is DVKVTQSSRYLVKRTGEKVFLECVQDMDHENMFWYRQDPGLGLRLIYFSYDVKMKEKGDIPEGYSVSREKKERFSLILESASTNQTSMYLCASSSTQGYQETQYFGPGTRLLVL.

The chain combines TRBV15 with TRBJ1-4, with TRBD1 as a possible D gene (5 bases). V gave up 5 bases and J gave up 7 bases, with 17 bases separating them. This CDR3 spans 15 amino acids. Germline assignment: CDR1 LNHNV and CDR2 YYDKDF (reference sequence). DNA of the CDR3: TGTGCCACCAGCCTCGGGGGTACAGGAGGTGAAAAACTGTTTTTT. This gives the protein CATSLGGTGGEKLFF.

About this clone itself: A read error may account for a junction end that differs from germline. The chain carries TRBV7-9 and TRBJ2-7; 10 positions match TRBD1. In germline, CDR1 is SEHNR, CDR2 FQNEAQ (reference sequence). This CDR3 comprises 18 residues. CDR3 DNA: TGTTCCAGCAGCCGTCCTGAGACAGGGGGCAAATATCGCTACGAGCAGTACTTC. Translating it yields CSSSRPETGGKYRYEQYF.

This chain links TRBV25-1 with TRBJ2-3, with TRBD1 matching 8 bases. Germline V gene lookup returns CDR1 MGHDK and CDR2 SYGVNS. V trimming: 3 bases; J trimming: 5 bases; junction bases outside the gene matches: 7. The CDR3 is 15 amino acids. The DNA of the CDR3 is TGTGCCAGCAGTGAGGTGGACAGGGATCAAGATACGCAGTATTTT. Protein sequence: CASSEVDRDQDTQYF.

V is TRBV19 and J is TRBJ2-5; 14 bases fit TRBD2. CDR3 length: 14 amino acids. From germline, CDR1 is LNHDA and CDR2 SQIVND (reference sequence). Trimming at V came to 6 bases and at J to 4 bases, leaving 1 base not matched to a gene. The CDR3 region is CASRGTSGRETQYF. The CDR3 region has the DNA TGTGCCAGTAGGGGGACTAGCGGGAGAGAGACCCAGTACTTC.

The CDR3 sequence is CAWSETGLHQPQHF. In DNA, the CDR3 is TGTGCCTGGAGCGAGACAGGGCTACATCAGCCCCAGCATTTT. The chain has TRBV30 and TRBJ1-5; TRBD1 aligns across 7 bases. Per germline, CDR1 GTSNPN and CDR2 SVGIG (reference sequence). The trim removed 3 bases at V and 5 bases at J, leaving 7 bases unmatched. The CDR3 totals 14 residues.

The chain has TRBV7-9 and TRBJ2-7, with 7 bases that match TRBD2. V dropped 5 bases and J dropped 7; count of bases not matched to a gene: 11. Germline CDR1 and CDR2: SEHNR and FQNEAQ (reference sequence). This CDR3 is built from 14 residues. The CDR3 nucleotides are TGTGCCAGCAGCCCAAACGGGGAGGGGCGGGAGCAGTACTTC. It translates to CASSPNGEGREQYF.

The chain links TRBV7-2 to TRBJ2-5; possibly TRBD1 for D (5 bases). The ends were cut back, 3 bases at V and 2 bases at J, with 10 bases in the middle. Germline V gene sequence: CDR1 SGHTA, CDR2 FQGNSA. This CDR3 comprises 14 residues. The CDR3 DNA reads TGTGCCAGCAGCTTCCCGACAGCACAAGAGACCCAGTACTTC. Its translation: CASSFPTAQETQYF.

The rearrangement uses TRBV4-1 and TRBJ2-3; 13 positions agree with TRBD2. The CDR3 is made up of 15 amino acids. The V gene end was trimmed by 7 bases and the J gene end by 2 bases; junction bases not matched to a gene: 3. The germline V gene encodes CDR1 MGHRA and CDR2 YSYEKL. The CDR3 region has the DNA TGCGCCAGCACCACTAGCGGGAGGGCCACAGATACGCAGTATTTT. Translated: CASTTSGRATDTQYF.

This clone was counted a few times. The chain has TRBV6-6 and TRBJ2-7; 10 bases line up with TRBD1. There are 15 residues in the CDR3. V shed 3 bases, J shed 6 bases, and the junction held 8 bases outside the gene matches. CDR1 and CDR2 from the germline V gene are MNHNY and SVGAGI (reference sequence). CDR3: CASSYSGTGEFEQYF. CDR3 sequence (DNA): TGTGCCAGCAGTTATTCCGGGACAGGGGAATTCGAGCAGTACTTC.

The rearrangement uses TRBV5-5 and TRBJ1-1; D gene uncertain. CDR3 length: 14 residues. The V end lost 6 bases, the J end lost 7 bases, and 19 bases lay between the germline ends. Germline V lookup: CDR1 SGHKS, CDR2 YYEKEE (reference sequence). CDR3: CASTYGMGSLEAFF. CDR3 sequence (DNA): TGTGCCAGCACCTATGGGATGGGGAGCCTTGAAGCTTTCTTT.

Of note for this clone: The germline gene is not matched at one end of the junction; a read error may be the cause. V is TRBV7-9 and J is TRBJ1-2, with 9 positions matching TRBD1. This CDR3 is built from 13 residues. CDR1 and CDR2 (germline): SEHNR, FQNEAQ (reference sequence). CDR3 DNA: TGTTCCAGCAGCTTAGGACAGGGGCATGGCTACACCTTC. Its protein product is CSSSLGQGHGYTF.

The chain joins TRBV7-2 to TRBJ2-7; D is undetermined. The CDR3 totals 12 residues. Trimming left V 1 base short and J 7 bases short, with 8 bases between. Germline assignment: CDR1 SGHTA and CDR2 FQGNSA. The CDR3 bases are TGTGCCAGCAGCTTAGGGTCGGGTGAGCAGTACTTC. Its translation is CASSLGSGEQYF.